The entry that follows covers one T cell receptor (beta chain) sequence. Its specificity is not known. TCRdb keeps only in-frame clones here, not all; method: immunoSEQ multiplex PCR. The sample includes about 150,000 clones, 92% seen only once; the top ten take about 3.3%. The sample belongs to a study of T cell responses to AZD1222 COVID-19 vaccine. The CDR3 is made up of 14 amino acids. The V segment lost 5 bases and the J segment 5 bases; nucleotides outside the gene matches: 8. From germline, CDR1 is SQVTM and CDR2 ANQGSEA. Combined were second doses at about 4 or about 12 weeks. Broader study findings: Seropositivity was recorded at baseline in only a handful of AZD1222 recipients. Unmutated variant regions are reportedly targeted by nearly half of spike-specific TCRs.

Material: peripheral blood, obtained 28 days after the second AZD1222 dose. The chain has TRBV29-1 and TRBJ2-5; TRBD2 aligns across 10 bases. The TCR sequence derives from an adult who received the AZD1222 COVID-19 vaccine. CDR3 sequence (DNA): TGCAGCGTTCCGCTAGCGGGAGTGTTTGAGACCCAGTACTTC. Translated: CSVPLAGVFETQYF.